These T cell receptor beta chains were read from a single sample in a study of human T cells and chemical hapten exposure. MiXCR, applied by TCRdb to the RACE reads, yields one record per CDR3 protein. The sample contains around 380,000 distinct CDR3 sequences, 4.5% to 7% of which appear only once. This sample comprised whole blood, obtained in connection with sensitization to the hapten diphenylcyclopropenone (DPC). These receptors all come from a woman aged 18 to 35 with alopecia areata. Some clones in this sample may be carry-over from other donors' samples. CDR3s include the opening cysteine and the closing phenylalanine or tryptophan. Each record gives: D gene, V gene, clone size, J gene, CDR3 DNA, CDR3 protein. The D gene is left open where the match is weak. For some rows the clone size is stated as once, few or many, or as a class when expanded; others skip it.

D gene: -; V gene: TRBV25-1; clone size: many; J gene: TRBJ2-3; CDR3 DNA: TGTGCCAGCAGTGAATTTCGTCGGGCCATCGATAACGCCCGTAATACCACAGATACGCAGTATTTT; CDR3 protein: CASSEFRRAIDNARNTTDTQYF
D gene: -; V gene: TRBV6-1; clone size: few; J gene: TRBJ2-7; CDR3 DNA: TGTGCCAGCAGTGTGGGAGCTGTTTACGAGCAGTACTTC; CDR3 protein: CASSVGAVYEQYF
D gene: TRBD1; V gene: TRBV7-3; clone size: -; J gene: TRBJ1-1; CDR3 DNA: TGTGCCAGCAAACTGACAGGGGCGTTGGACACTGAAGCTTTCTTT; CDR3 protein: CASKLTGALDTEAFF
D gene: -; V gene: TRBV2; clone size: few; J gene: TRBJ2-1; CDR3 DNA: TGTGCCAGCAGTGATCCCGGTGGCTATTACAAGTTCTTC; CDR3 protein: CASSDPGGYYKFF
D gene: -; V gene: TRBV18; clone size: many; J gene: TRBJ1-4; CDR3 DNA: TGTGCCAGCTCACCACAAGGAGGGGCTAATGAAAAACTGTTTTTT; CDR3 protein: CASSPQGGANEKLFF
D gene: TRBD1; V gene: TRBV2; clone size: few; J gene: TRBJ2-3; CDR3 DNA: TGTGCCACCGGACAGGGTTCCACCACAGATACGCAGTATTTT; CDR3 protein: CATGQGSTTDTQYF
D gene: TRBD1; V gene: TRBV6-5; clone size: -; J gene: TRBJ1-6; CDR3 DNA: TGTGCCAGCAGTTATGGACAGGGGGCTTCACCCCTCCACTTT; CDR3 protein: CASSYGQGASPLHF
D gene: -; V gene: TRBV7-9; clone size: many; J gene: TRBJ1-1; CDR3 DNA: TGTGCCAGCAGCTCAAATCAGGGCACTGAAGCTTTCTTT; CDR3 protein: CASSSNQGTEAFF
D gene: -; V gene: TRBV24-1; clone size: few; J gene: TRBJ1-5; CDR3 DNA: TGTGCCACCAGTGATTCAACTGCAGGGGAAAATCAGCCCCAGCATTTT; CDR3 protein: CATSDSTAGENQPQHF
D gene: -; V gene: TRBV6-6; clone size: few; J gene: TRBJ1-1; CDR3 DNA: TGTGCCAGCAGTCCAAACGGGGCTAATGAAGCTTTCTTT; CDR3 protein: CASSPNGANEAFF
D gene: -; V gene: TRBV11-2; clone size: few; J gene: TRBJ2-3; CDR3 DNA: TGTGCCAGCAGCTTAGTGAACAGCGTCACAGATACGCAGTATTTT; CDR3 protein: CASSLVNSVTDTQYF
D gene: TRBD1; V gene: TRBV5-4; clone size: few; J gene: TRBJ2-3; CDR3 DNA: TGTGCCAGCAGCTCCCCAACACAGGGGGCCTCTGCCGATACGCAGTATTTT; CDR3 protein: CASSSPTQGASADTQYF
D gene: -; V gene: TRBV6-1; clone size: few; J gene: TRBJ2-1; CDR3 DNA: TGTGCCAGCAGGAAAATGACGGCGGGTGAGCAGTTCTTC; CDR3 protein: CASRKMTAGEQFF
D gene: -; V gene: TRBV6-1; clone size: many; J gene: TRBJ1-5; CDR3 DNA: TGTGCCAGCAGTGAAGCCCGGGCCTTCGCTCAGCCCCAGCATTTT; CDR3 protein: CASSEARAFAQPQHF
D gene: TRBD1; V gene: TRBV2; clone size: large; J gene: TRBJ2-3; CDR3 DNA: TGTGCCAGCAGCCCTGGGACAGGAAGCACAGATACGCAGTATTTT; CDR3 protein: CASSPGTGSTDTQYF
D gene: -; V gene: TRBV7-2; clone size: -; J gene: TRBJ2-3; CDR3 DNA: TGTGCCAGCAGCTTAAGGTCAGGACCTAGCACAGATACGCAGTATTTT; CDR3 protein: CASSLRSGPSTDTQYF
D gene: -; V gene: TRBV4-3; clone size: few; J gene: TRBJ1-4; CDR3 DNA: TGCGCCAGCAGCCAAGAAACGTACAGGGTAGGGGAAAAACTGTTTTTT; CDR3 protein: CASSQETYRVGEKLFF
D gene: -; V gene: TRBV28; clone size: many; J gene: TRBJ1-2; CDR3 DNA: TGTGCCAGCAGTTTGGACAGCGAGGGCTACACCTTC; CDR3 protein: CASSLDSEGYTF
D gene: -; V gene: TRBV28; clone size: few; J gene: TRBJ2-6; CDR3 DNA: TGTGCCAGCAGACAAGGGGCAGGGCCGGCTGGGGCCAACGTCCTGACTTTC; CDR3 protein: CASRQGAGPAGANVLTF
D gene: TRBD1; V gene: TRBV6-6; clone size: few; J gene: TRBJ2-5; CDR3 DNA: TGTGCCAGCAGTGAATTGGACAGGGGCGTAGAGACCCAGTACTTC; CDR3 protein: CASSELDRGVETQYF
D gene: -; V gene: TRBV29-1; clone size: once; J gene: TRBJ2-7; CDR3 DNA: TGCAGCGTCACGGGGGACGGCGCTTCCTACGAGCAGTACTTC; CDR3 protein: CSVTGDGASYEQYF
D gene: -; V gene: TRBV9; clone size: many; J gene: TRBJ1-4; CDR3 DNA: TGTGCCAGCAGCGTAGGGAGTGGAGAGAAACTGTTTTTT; CDR3 protein: CASSVGSGEKLFF
D gene: TRBD1; V gene: TRBV5-6; clone size: -; J gene: TRBJ2-6; CDR3 DNA: TGTGCCAGCAGCAAGGAGGCGGACAGGGGGATTTACTCTGGGGCCAACGTCCTGACTTTC; CDR3 protein: CASSKEADRGIYSGANVLTF
D gene: TRBD1; V gene: TRBV25-1; clone size: few; J gene: TRBJ1-2; CDR3 DNA: TGTGCCAGCAGTCAACCGGGACAGGGGGTCCATGGCTACACCTTC; CDR3 protein: CASSQPGQGVHGYTF
D gene: TRBD2; V gene: TRBV5-1; clone size: few; J gene: TRBJ2-3; CDR3 DNA: TGCGCCAGTCTTGCGGGGGACACAGATACGCAGTATTTT; CDR3 protein: CASLAGDTDTQYF
D gene: TRBD1; V gene: TRBV20-1; clone size: many; J gene: TRBJ2-2; CDR3 DNA: TGCAGTTTGGGGCAGGGGGTGAACACCGGGGAGCTGTTTTTT; CDR3 protein: CSLGQGVNTGELFF
D gene: -; V gene: TRBV6-5; clone size: many; J gene: TRBJ1-6; CDR3 DNA: TGTGCCAGCAGTAGGAGTTATCCCTATTCACCCCTCCACTTT; CDR3 protein: CASSRSYPYSPLHF
D gene: TRBD1; V gene: TRBV4-2; clone size: -; J gene: TRBJ1-5; CDR3 DNA: TGTGCCAGCAGCGGGCAGGACAGGGGGCTGAATCAGCCCCAGCATTTT; CDR3 protein: CASSGQDRGLNQPQHF
D gene: -; V gene: TRBV5-1; clone size: many; J gene: TRBJ1-1; CDR3 DNA: TGCGCCAGCAGCGTGGACAGTGGAATGAACACTGAAGCTTTCTTT; CDR3 protein: CASSVDSGMNTEAFF
D gene: -; V gene: TRBV21-1; clone size: -; J gene: TRBJ1-5; CDR3 DNA: TGTGCCAGCAGCAACGAAGGCAGGGCTACGAGCAATCAGCCCCAGCATTTT; CDR3 protein: CASSNEGRATSNQPQHF
D gene: -; V gene: TRBV11-2; clone size: few; J gene: TRBJ1-6; CDR3 DNA: TGTGCCAGCAGCCCCCTACAGGGAATCCCCCTCCACTTT; CDR3 protein: CASSPLQGIPLHF
D gene: TRBD2; V gene: TRBV18; clone size: few; J gene: TRBJ2-1; CDR3 DNA: TGTGCCAGCTCACCCGGACTAGCGGGGGACAATGAGCAGTTCTTC; CDR3 protein: CASSPGLAGDNEQFF
D gene: -; V gene: TRBV20-1; clone size: -; J gene: TRBJ1-2; CDR3 DNA: TGCAGTGCTAGAGGTCGGGGGAACTATGGCTACACCTTC; CDR3 protein: CSARGRGNYGYTF
D gene: TRBD2; V gene: TRBV14; clone size: few; J gene: TRBJ2-1; CDR3 DNA: TGTGCCAGCAGCCAATACCCTACGAACGGGGGGATCCTGGGTGAGCAGTTCTTC; CDR3 protein: CASSQYPTNGGILGEQFF
D gene: -; V gene: TRBV4-3; clone size: few; J gene: TRBJ1-2; CDR3 DNA: TGCGCCAGCAGCCAAGAATATCTGGCAGCCCGTCAATACACCTTC; CDR3 protein: CASSQEYLAARQYTF
D gene: TRBD1; V gene: TRBV18; clone size: -; J gene: TRBJ2-1; CDR3 DNA: TGTGCCAGCTCACCCCAGGGACAGTCGCTAAAAGGGCAGTTCTTC; CDR3 protein: CASSPQGQSLKGQFF
D gene: -; V gene: TRBV6-2/TRBV6-3; clone size: many; J gene: TRBJ2-1; CDR3 DNA: TGTGCCAGCAGCCAACAACTAGAGGGTTACAATGAGCAGTTCTTC; CDR3 protein: CASSQQLEGYNEQFF
D gene: -; V gene: TRBV20-1; clone size: many; J gene: TRBJ1-2; CDR3 DNA: TGCAGTGCCGTAGGGAGTGCGCACTATGGCTACACCTTC; CDR3 protein: CSAVGSAHYGYTF
D gene: -; V gene: TRBV6-5; clone size: many; J gene: TRBJ1-2; CDR3 DNA: TGTGCCAGCAGAGGTACCTCCTATGGCTACACCTTC; CDR3 protein: CASRGTSYGYTF
D gene: -; V gene: TRBV20-1; clone size: few; J gene: TRBJ1-3; CDR3 DNA: TGCAGTGCTAGAGCCTCCCCAGAAAACACCATATATTTT; CDR3 protein: CSARASPENTIYF
D gene: -; V gene: TRBV7-9; clone size: many; J gene: TRBJ1-1; CDR3 DNA: TGTGCCAGCAGTATGGTTGAGGGGCAAAGAGCTTTCTTT; CDR3 protein: CASSMVEGQRAFF
D gene: -; V gene: TRBV15; clone size: many; J gene: TRBJ2-3; CDR3 DNA: TGTGCCACCAGCAGAGATGGGGAGGCGGATACGCAGTATTTT; CDR3 protein: CATSRDGEADTQYF
D gene: -; V gene: TRBV7-2; clone size: many; J gene: TRBJ2-5; CDR3 DNA: TGTGCCAGCAGCCTAAACGGGGGAAAAGAGACCCAGTACTTC; CDR3 protein: CASSLNGGKETQYF
D gene: TRBD1; V gene: TRBV24-1; clone size: many; J gene: TRBJ1-2; CDR3 DNA: TGTGCCACCCAATCACCCACCGGGACAGATAAACCAGGCTACACCTTC; CDR3 protein: CATQSPTGTDKPGYTF
D gene: -; V gene: TRBV6-8; clone size: few; J gene: TRBJ1-5; CDR3 DNA: TGTGCCAGCAGCCACCCTCCCCAGCATTTT; CDR3 protein: CASSHPPQHF
D gene: -; V gene: TRBV7-8; clone size: -; J gene: TRBJ1-4; CDR3 DNA: TGTGCCAGCAGCTTAGCGGGGGGGGTAGATGAAAAACTGTTTTTT; CDR3 protein: CASSLAGGVDEKLFF
D gene: -; V gene: TRBV4-3; clone size: -; J gene: TRBJ2-7; CDR3 DNA: TGCGCCAGCAGCCAAGATTATACAGCCTACGAGCAGTACTTC; CDR3 protein: CASSQDYTAYEQYF
D gene: -; V gene: TRBV5-6; clone size: many; J gene: TRBJ1-2; CDR3 DNA: TGTGCCAGCAGCTTAAGAAACTATGGCTACACCTTC; CDR3 protein: CASSLRNYGYTF
D gene: TRBD1; V gene: TRBV4-1; clone size: many; J gene: TRBJ1-5; CDR3 DNA: TGCGCCAGCAGCCAAGGCCCCGGGACAGCTTTTTATCAGCCCCAGCATTTT; CDR3 protein: CASSQGPGTAFYQPQHF
D gene: -; V gene: TRBV6-2/TRBV6-3; clone size: few; J gene: TRBJ1-5; CDR3 DNA: TGTGCCATAGGGCACTACGGCAATCAGCCCCAGCATTTT; CDR3 protein: CAIGHYGNQPQHF
D gene: -; V gene: TRBV7-8; clone size: many; J gene: TRBJ1-1; CDR3 DNA: TGTGCCAGCAGCCTAAGCACAGGGCTGGGCACTGAAGCTTTCTTT; CDR3 protein: CASSLSTGLGTEAFF
D gene: TRBD1; V gene: TRBV6-2/TRBV6-3; clone size: many; J gene: TRBJ2-6; CDR3 DNA: TGTGCCAGCGGGGACAGGGGCTCTGGGGCCAACGTCCTGACTTTC; CDR3 protein: CASGDRGSGANVLTF
D gene: -; V gene: TRBV6-2/TRBV6-3; clone size: -; J gene: TRBJ1-6; CDR3 DNA: TGTGCCAGCAGTTACGAGGCCTATAATTCACCCCTCCACTTT; CDR3 protein: CASSYEAYNSPLHF
D gene: TRBD2; V gene: TRBV7-2; clone size: few; J gene: TRBJ2-3; CDR3 DNA: TGTGCCAGTCGGACTAGCGGGGGGGCGGATACGCAGTATTTT; CDR3 protein: CASRTSGGADTQYF